One and the same sample provided the 24 T cell receptor beta chains below, sequenced in a study of blood T cell repertoires in COVID-19. TCRdb's table, derived via immunoSEQ multiplex PCR, lists solely in-frame clones and lacks some. Of about 240,000 clones in the sample, roughly 83% are singletons; the top ten hold 9% to 15%. The sequenced sample was peripheral blood. Every receptor here comes from an elderly man with acute or convalescent COVID-19.

The genes are TRBV28 and TRBJ1-2; 9 bases are shared with TRBD1. The germline CDR1 and CDR2 sequences are MDHEN and SYDVKM. This CDR3 spans 14 amino acids. V dropped 4 bases and J dropped 3; count of bases not matched to a gene: 3. The CDR3 loop is CASSSGQGDYGYTF. DNA for the CDR3: TGTGCCAGCAGTTCGGGACAGGGAGACTATGGCTACACCTTC.

This clone was recorded only once. The junction departs from the called germline gene at one end, perhaps through a read error. The rearrangement uses TRBV3-1 (or the pseudogene TRBV3-2) and TRBJ2-7; TRBD1 agrees at 8 bases. Germline V gives CDR1 LGHDT, CDR2 YNNKEL (reference sequence). The CDR3 has 12 residues. The CDR3 bases are TGTGCCAGCAGCCAAGCCAGGACAGGGTTTAGGTTC. Protein: CASSQARTGFRF.

J is TRBJ1-2 and V is TRBV6-2 or TRBV6-3; D possibly corresponds to TRBD1 (5 bases). Between the trimmed V and J ends, which lost 2 bases and 7 bases, there was a span of 14 bases. The CDR3 runs 14 residues. The V gene's germline CDR1 is MNHEY and CDR2 SVGEGT. The DNA of the CDR3 is TGTGCCAGCAGTTACCCCCTTGGACAATCTGGCTACACCTTC. Protein sequence: CASSYPLGQSGYTF.

The chain employs TRBV28 and TRBJ1-2, with TRBD1 matching over 8 bases. Germline CDR1 MDHEN, CDR2 SYDVKM. Trimming at V came to 6 bases and at J to 4 bases, leaving 4 bases not matched to a gene. This CDR3 is built from 13 residues. CDR3 loop: CASSGGQGYGYTF. The CDR3 bases are TGTGCCAGCAGCGGTGGACAGGGCTATGGCTACACCTTC.

This clone was seen a single time. V is TRBV5-1 and J is TRBJ2-5, with TRBD2 matching over 9 bases. After removal of 4 bases from V and 5 bases from J, the junction contained 12 bases not matched to a gene. The CDR3 loop spans 16 amino acids. Germline V lookup: CDR1 SGHRS, CDR2 YFSETQ. The CDR3 is CASSPFGSGGGETQYF. CDR3 DNA: TGCGCCAGCAGCCCGTTTGGTAGCGGGGGAGGGGAGACCCAGTACTTC. The full variable domain, in which reference TRBV5-1 and TRBJ2-5 provide the parts outside the CDR3, is KAGVTQTPRYLIKTRGQQVTLSCSPISGHRSVSWYQQTPGQGLQFLFEYFSETQRNKGNFPGRFSGRQFSNSRSEMNVSTLELGDSALYLCASSPFGSGGGETQYFGPGTRLLVL.

This clone was observed a single time. V is TRBV11-1 and J is TRBJ2-3, with 8 bases that match TRBD1. The CDR3 is made up of 14 amino acids. V lost 7 bases and J lost 3; bases outside the gene matches: 6. Germline V gene sequence: CDR1 SGHAT, CDR2 FQDESV (reference sequence). CDR3 nucleotides: TGTGCCAGCACCCGGACAGGGAGTACAGATACGCAGTATTTT. Its translation: CASTRTGSTDTQYF. Combining the CDR3 with reference TRBV11-1 and TRBJ2-3 gives the whole variable domain EAEVAQSPRYKITEKSQAVAFWCDPISGHATLYWYRQILGQGPELLVQFQDESVVDDSQLPKDRFSAERLKGVDSTLKIQPAELGDSAMYLCASTRTGSTDTQYFGPGTRLTVL.

The chain employs TRBV7-2 and TRBJ2-3; TRBD2 agrees at 10 bases. Germline-derived CDR1 and CDR2 are SGHTA and FQGNSA. V shed 0 bases, J shed 8 bases, and the junction held 5 bases outside the gene matches. CDR3 length: 15 residues. CDR3 sequence: CASSLALAGVRTQYF. The CDR3 nucleotides are TGTGCCAGCAGCTTAGCTCTAGCGGGGGTCCGTACGCAGTATTTT.

The rearrangement joins TRBV6-5 to TRBJ1-6; 8 nucleotides line up with TRBD1. Germline assignment: CDR1 MNHEY and CDR2 SVGAGI. The J segment lost 6 bases and the V segment lost 6 bases, leaving 7 bases of the junction unmatched. The CDR3 loop spans 15 amino acids. This CDR3 reads CASRVAGTGNSPLHF. CDR3 nucleotide sequence: TGTGCCAGCAGAGTAGCCGGGACAGGTAATTCACCCCTCCACTTT.

The gene calls are TRBV10-3 and TRBJ1-5; D ambiguous. The CDR3 totals 14 residues. V lost 6 bases and J 4 bases, leaving 13 bases between the germline ends. CDR1 ENHRY and CDR2 SYGVKD come from the germline V gene. The CDR3 region is CAIRDAAANQPQHF. CDR3 bases: TGTGCCATCAGGGATGCGGCAGCAAATCAGCCCCAGCATTTT.

Note on this clone: Other nucleotide sequences from this sample produce the same CDR3. The chain carries TRBV5-1 and TRBJ1-2; tentatively, D is TRBD1 (6 bases). V was clipped by 5 bases and J by 2 bases, with 10 bases between them. CDR1 and CDR2 (germline): SGHRS, YFSETQ. The CDR3 loop spans 13 amino acids. This CDR3 is CASSLDRNYGYTF. CDR3 bases: TGCGCCAGCAGTTTAGACAGGAACTATGGCTACACCTTC. Together with reference TRBV5-1 and TRBJ1-2, the CDR3 gives the full variable domain: KAGVTQTPRYLIKTRGQQVTLSCSPISGHRSVSWYQQTPGQGLQFLFEYFSETQRNKGNFPGRFSGRQFSNSRSEMNVSTLELGDSALYLCASSLDRNYGYTFGSGTRLTVV.

The CDR3 nucleotides read TGTGCCAGCAGCATCTTACAGGATACTAGCACAGATACGCAGTATTTT. Translated: CASSILQDTSTDTQYF. V usage is TRBV21-1 and J usage is TRBJ2-3; the listed D gene, TRBD1, was not tested against the DNA. TRBV21-1 is given as a pseudogene. This CDR3 contains 16 residues.

This chain joins TRBV28 and TRBJ1-1; TRBD1 matches at 7 bases. The germline V gene encodes CDR1 MDHEN and CDR2 SYDVKM. J was trimmed by 0 bases and V by 5 bases; bases with no gene match: 6. The CDR3 totals 15 residues. The CDR3 is CASSPTGTVNTEAFF. CDR3 nucleotides: TGTGCCAGCAGTCCGACCGGGACAGTGAACACTGAAGCTTTCTTT.

The V and J genes are TRBV7-2 and TRBJ1-3; 8 bases line up with TRBD1. CDR3 length: 15 amino acids. The germline V gene encodes CDR1 SGHTA and CDR2 FQGNSA. Unmatched junction bases numbered 5, after V lost 4 bases and J lost 3 bases. CDR3 DNA: TGTGCCAGCAGCTCCCAGACAGGGGTTGGAAACACCATATATTTT. This sequence encodes CASSSQTGVGNTIYF.

The chain links TRBV28 to TRBJ1-1, with D possibly matching TRBD1 (5 bases). The CDR3 has 14 residues. Trimming stripped 3 bases from V and 2 bases from J, with 10 bases between. Germline CDR1 MDHEN, CDR2 SYDVKM. This chain's CDR3 is CASSFNGGNTEAFF. The DNA for the CDR3 is TGTGCCAGCAGTTTTAACGGGGGAAACACTGAAGCTTTCTTT. The full variable domain, completed using reference TRBV28 and TRBJ1-1, is DVKVTQSSRYLVKRTGEKVFLECVQDMDHENMFWYRQDPGLGLRLIYFSYDVKMKEKGDIPEGYSVSREKKERFSLILESASTNQTSMYLCASSFNGGNTEAFFGQGTRLTVV.

Concerning this clone itself: The sample holds other DNA sequences that translate to the same CDR3. This rearrangement joins TRBV5-1 to TRBJ2-3; perhaps TRBD2 as D (5 bases). The germline V and J ends were trimmed by 0 bases and 5 bases, with 10 bases remaining between them. Germline CDR1 SGHRS, CDR2 YFSETQ. This CDR3 spans 14 amino acids. The CDR3 nucleotides are TGCGCCAGCAGCTTGGGTCTAGCCGTAGATACGCAGTATTTT. Protein sequence: CASSLGLAVDTQYF.

V gene TRBV5-6 combines with J gene TRBJ1-3; 11 bases agree with TRBD1. Germline trimming cut 1 base from V and 3 bases from J; bases unmatched to any gene: 6. Germline CDR1 is SGHDT and CDR2 is YYEEEE. CDR3 length: 17 amino acids. CDR3 in amino acids: CASSLRDRGTIGNTIYF. The CDR3 coding sequence is TGTGCCAGCAGCTTGAGGGACAGGGGGACGATTGGAAACACCATATATTTT.

A remark on this clone: Other DNA sequences within the sample encode an identical CDR3. The chain carries TRBV18 and TRBJ2-7; 8 bases fit TRBD2. The CDR3 has 14 amino acids. CDR1 and CDR2 (germline): KGHSH, LQKENI. Losses at the gene ends were 3 bases for V and 2 bases for J; bases not matched to a gene: 3. In DNA, the CDR3 is TGTGCCAGCTCACCCGGGGGGGGACCCTACGAGCAGTACTTC. It codes for CASSPGGGPYEQYF.

The chain employs TRBV5-1 and TRBJ2-6; no definite D call. The germline V and J ends were trimmed by 2 bases and 2 bases, with 8 bases remaining between them. From germline, CDR1 is SGHRS and CDR2 YFSETQ. The CDR3 sequence is 15 residues long. The CDR3 region is CASSLGATGANVLTF. CDR3 nucleotide sequence: TGCGCCAGCAGCTTAGGAGCGACTGGGGCCAACGTCCTGACTTTC. The full variable domain, in which reference TRBV5-1 and TRBJ2-6 provide the parts outside the CDR3, is KAGVTQTPRYLIKTRGQQVTLSCSPISGHRSVSWYQQTPGQGLQFLFEYFSETQRNKGNFPGRFSGRQFSNSRSEMNVSTLELGDSALYLCASSLGATGANVLTFGAGSRLTVL.

Points on this clone: Other DNA sequences in the sample encode the same CDR3. CDR3 nucleotide sequence: TGTGCCAGCAGTTTACAGGGATACGAGCAGTACTTC. The encoded protein is CASSLQGYEQYF. The chain uses TRBV28 and TRBJ2-7; a possible D gene is TRBD1 (5 bases). Germline loops: CDR1 MDHEN, CDR2 SYDVKM. Between the trimmed V and J ends, which lost 2 bases and 4 bases, there was a span of 6 bases. The CDR3 runs 12 residues.

The rearrangement uses TRBV3-1 (or the pseudogene TRBV3-2) and TRBJ2-7, with TRBD1 matching 10 bases. The CDR3 has 18 amino acids. V lost 1 base to trimming and J lost 4 bases; unmatched junction nucleotides: 13. Per germline, CDR1 LGHDT and CDR2 YNNKEL (reference sequence). This CDR3 is CASSQVSITGTGAYEQYF. CDR3 nucleotides: TGTGCCAGCAGCCAAGTTTCAATAACCGGGACAGGGGCTTACGAGCAGTACTTC.

J is TRBJ2-3 and V is TRBV28, with 10 bases matching TRBD2. The CDR3 is 18 residues long. Trimming cost V 6 bases and J 2 bases; bases outside gene matches: 14. Germline CDR1 is MDHEN and CDR2 is SYDVKM. The CDR3 nucleotides read TGTGCCAGCAGCCCCCCACCACTAGCGGGGAGAAACACAGATACGCAGTATTTT. This translates into CASSPPPLAGRNTDTQYF. Combining the CDR3 with reference TRBV28 and TRBJ2-3 gives the whole variable domain DVKVTQSSRYLVKRTGEKVFLECVQDMDHENMFWYRQDPGLGLRLIYFSYDVKMKEKGDIPEGYSVSREKKERFSLILESASTNQTSMYLCASSPPPLAGRNTDTQYFGPGTRLTVL.

This clone was seen only a few times. The chain recombines TRBV5-5 with TRBJ2-7; D is unresolved. V was trimmed by 0 bases and J by 0 bases, leaving 13 bases between them. This CDR3 spans 16 amino acids. Germline V gene lookup returns CDR1 SGHKS and CDR2 YYEKEE (reference sequence). The CDR3 DNA is TGTGCCAGCAGCTTGGCCCCGCCGAGGAGCTCCTACGAGCAGTACTTC. It codes for CASSLAPPRSSYEQYF. The complete variable domain, with remaining parts taken from reference TRBV5-5 and TRBJ2-7, reads DAGVTQSPTHLIKTRGQQVTLRCSPISGHKSVSWYQQVLGQGPQFIFQYYEKEERGRGNFPDRFSARQFPNYSSELNVNALLLGDSALYLCASSLAPPRSSYEQYFGPGTRLTVT.

This clone was detected only once. The chain employs TRBV4-1 and TRBJ2-3; 10 bases are shared with TRBD2. The CDR3 loop spans 20 amino acids. Germline values: CDR1 MGHRA, CDR2 YSYEKL. The junction had 14 bases not matched to a gene; V was cut back by 0 bases and J by 2 bases. The CDR3 region has the DNA TGCGCCAGCAGCCAAGACAGAGGGCTAGCGGGAGCCTTCTTCACAGATACGCAGTATTTT. This codes for CASSQDRGLAGAFFTDTQYF.

The V and J genes are TRBV3-1 (or the pseudogene TRBV3-2) and TRBJ1-6; TRBD1 matches at 8 bases. Germline lookup yields CDR1 LGHDT and CDR2 YNNKEL (reference sequence). The junction had 1 base not matched to a gene; V was cut back by 8 bases and J by 4 bases. The CDR3 has 13 amino acids. DNA of the CDR3: TGTGCCAGCGGGGACAGGTATAATTCACCCCTCCACTTT. Amino acids: CASGDRYNSPLHF.